This TCR beta chain was identified during a study of T cells in Graves' hyperthyroidism and ophthalmopathy (dated 2019 in TCRdb). For the wider study: Peripheral blood was collected at initial diagnosis, before any treatment. TCR V-J signatures able to tell the groups apart were searched for in a discovery cohort of approximately 95 patients, of whom 43 had Graves' ophthalmopathy and roughly 57 had stable Graves' hyperthyroidism. Prospective prediction of ophthalmopathy was tested in an independent validation cohort consisting of 18 hyperthyroidism patients and 17 patients who later progressed to ophthalmopathy. The 75 to 100 discovery patients were randomly split 7:3 into training and test sets. In addition, the study compared T-cell repertoires in thyroid tissue and in blood from five or six Graves' hyperthyroidism patients. Following sampling, methimazole starting at 30 mg daily was given to hyperthyroidism patients, and high-dose intravenous methylprednisolone was given to ophthalmopathy patients. The paper reports TCR Vbeta CDR3 sequencing of 135 peripheral blood samples: under 45 ophthalmopathy, under 80 hyperthyroidism and around 17 progressor patients. What the research found in general, with its limitations: In validation, progression to ophthalmopathy was predicted by the model with 70% to 71% sensitivity and roughly 76% specificity, a median of approximately 6.5 months before onset. Most expanded thyroid clonotypes (frequency above 0.001) were also detected in blood, a finding suggesting that blood repertoires may reflect thyroid immune responses. No statistical method was used to fix the sample size in advance, and group allocation was not hidden from the investigators. In cross-validation, a model built on a 13 V-J signature told ophthalmopathy apart from stable hyperthyroidism with over 85% sensitivity and 81% to 82% specificity, and in testing the same model reached 80%/75%.

This clonotype has only a few counts. Its binding antigen is unknown. Within one base of it there is no much larger clone, and no base qualities were kept. Amplification of TCR beta CDR3 regions was carried out from RNA transcripts. A first-round RT-PCR of the TCR CDR3 used the HTBI primer set with the Qiagen OneStep RT-PCR kit. Libraries were constructed in a second round of multiplex PCR, after which size selection and purification were carried out. Libraries were sequenced paired-end with 100 bp reads on an Illumina HiSeq2000. In the authors' own workflow: SOAPnuke was used to process the raw data, with reads discarded if the reads contained adapters or uncalled bases, had a mean Phred below 15, or lacked an exact constant-primer or identifier match. High-quality paired reads were merged with COPE v1.2.5, and unique nucleotide sequences were defined as clonotypes. MiTCR v1.1 was used to align the clonotypes against IMGT TRBV, TRBD and TRBJ reference segments. Analysis was restricted to V-J combinations with a frequency above 0.0001, which covered 99% to 99.2% of repertoires. A TCS score was defined as the ratio between F50 (clonal expansion) and ExV (chaos), using BLOSUM62-based TCRdist between CDR3 peptides within each V-J. Welch's t-statistics and random forest reduced around 550 V-J features to 13, which were used in a naive Bayes classifier (R e1071). TCRdb reworked the public reads: Q25 trimming with fastp, MiXCR clone assembly, productive beta chains retained. Each entry is one CDR3 protein sequence, shown with its most common DNA and genes. In this record, the V and J calls reflect TCRdb's handling and not the investigators' own analysis. Here the sample has some 460,000 distinct CDR3 sequences; around 14% occur a single time. Of the sample, approximately 7.5% is held by the ten largest clones.

Graves' hyperthyroidism was defined as stable when no progression to ophthalmopathy occurred over 18 months of follow-up. Hyperthyroidism patients were aged 18 to 65 years and newly diagnosed, with disease duration of less than 2 months. Exclusion was applied to patients with uncontrolled infections, other autoimmune diseases, pregnancy or lactation. Clinical symptoms, serum thyroxine and TRAb, thyroid ultrasound, and orbital computed tomography formed the basis for the diagnoses. PBMCs were isolated from about 10 ml of fresh peripheral blood by Ficoll-Paque density gradient centrifugation. Total RNA was extracted with Trizol reagent, and quality was checked on an Agilent 2100 Bioanalyzer. There are 15 amino acids in the CDR3, from cysteine to phenylalanine inclusive. The CDR3 DNA has 45 bases and is translated from base 1. V trim: 0 bases; J trim: 5 bases; unmatched bases: 6. CDR1 and CDR2 (SGHKS, YYEKEE) derive from the germline V gene (reference sequence).

The chain is made from TRBV5-5 and TRBJ2-7; 9 central bases correspond to TRBD2. Material for sequencing was blood. The receptor was isolated from a woman between 18 and 29 years old with Graves' hyperthyroidism. CDR3 loop: CASSLEGLATHEQYF. The DNA sequence reads TGTGCCAGCAGCTTGGAAGGACTAGCGACCCACGAGCAGTACTTC. The reference TRBV5-5 and TRBJ2-7 proteins fill in what lies around the CDR3, so the full variable domain reads DAGVTQSPTHLIKTRGQQVTLRCSPISGHKSVSWYQQVLGQGPQFIFQYYEKEERGRGNFPDRFSARQFPNYSSELNVNALLLGDSALYLCASSLEGLATHEQYFGPGTRLTVT.